The table lists the clone carrying this T cell receptor beta chain with many counts. As yet, its antigen is unknown. TCRdb redid the calling of the reads with MiXCR, one entry per CDR3 protein. The table records about 310,000 distinct CDR3 sequences, around a sixth of them present only once. These data originate in a study of T cell repertoires in cytomegalovirus infection. About the study: The public TCR beta signatures pointed to both CMV infection and matching HLA type. Study results and caveats: Summed public TCR beta family frequency identified CMV carriers bearing the relevant HLA. HLA-C-restricted CMV clonotypes gave the most frequent clonotype in two of eight donors.

CDR3 length: 15 residues. Germline values: CDR1 SGHTA, CDR2 FQGNSA. Losses at the gene ends were 5 bases for V and 4 bases for J; bases not matched to a gene: 10. The sequenced material came from PBMCs. The clonotype was recovered from a human donor in good health (CMV status not recorded). Some clones in this sample may be carry-over from other donors' samples. The J gene is TRBJ1-1, the V gene TRBV7-2, with 7 bases lining up with TRBD1. The CDR3 here is CASSPRQGWGTEAFF. The CDR3 region has the DNA TGTGCCAGCAGCCCGCGACAGGGCTGGGGCACTGAAGCTTTCTTT.